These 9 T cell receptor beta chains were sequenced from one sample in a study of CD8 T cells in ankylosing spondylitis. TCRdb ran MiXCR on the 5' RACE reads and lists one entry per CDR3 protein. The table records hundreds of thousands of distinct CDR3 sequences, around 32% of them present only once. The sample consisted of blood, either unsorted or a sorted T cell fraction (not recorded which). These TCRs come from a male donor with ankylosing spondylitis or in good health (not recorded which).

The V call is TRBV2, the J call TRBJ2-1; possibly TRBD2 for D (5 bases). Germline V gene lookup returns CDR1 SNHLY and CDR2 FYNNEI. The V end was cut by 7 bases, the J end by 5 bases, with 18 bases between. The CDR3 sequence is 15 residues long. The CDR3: CASMRLIALNNEQFF. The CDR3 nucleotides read TGTGCCAGCATGAGACTAATCGCCCTCAACAATGAGCAGTTCTTC.

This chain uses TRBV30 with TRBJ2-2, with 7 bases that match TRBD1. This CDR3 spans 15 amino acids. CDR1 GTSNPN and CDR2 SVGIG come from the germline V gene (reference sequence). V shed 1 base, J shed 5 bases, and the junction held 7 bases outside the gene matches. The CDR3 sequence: CAWSASHRGTGELFF. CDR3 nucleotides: TGTGCCTGGAGTGCTTCCCACAGGGGAACCGGGGAGCTGTTTTTT.

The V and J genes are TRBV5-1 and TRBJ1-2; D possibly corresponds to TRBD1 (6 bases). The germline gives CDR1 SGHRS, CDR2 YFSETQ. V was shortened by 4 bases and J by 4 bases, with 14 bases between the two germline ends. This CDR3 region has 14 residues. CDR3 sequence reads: CASSLQGPSYGYTF. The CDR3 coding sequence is TGCGCCAGCAGCCTACAGGGCCCGAGCTATGGCTACACCTTC.

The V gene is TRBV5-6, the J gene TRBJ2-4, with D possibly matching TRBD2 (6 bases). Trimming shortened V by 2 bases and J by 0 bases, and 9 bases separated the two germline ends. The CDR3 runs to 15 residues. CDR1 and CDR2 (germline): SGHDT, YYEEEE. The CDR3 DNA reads TGTGCCAGCAGCTTCTGGGGGGTAGCCAAAAACATTCAGTACTTC. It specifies CASSFWGVAKNIQYF.

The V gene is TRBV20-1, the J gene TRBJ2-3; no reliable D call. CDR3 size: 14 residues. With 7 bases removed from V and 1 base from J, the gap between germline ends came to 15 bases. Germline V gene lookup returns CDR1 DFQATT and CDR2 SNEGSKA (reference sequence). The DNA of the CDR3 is TGCAGTGTCCCCTGGCAGGCGGGCACAGATACGCAGTATTTT. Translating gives CSVPWQAGTDTQYF.

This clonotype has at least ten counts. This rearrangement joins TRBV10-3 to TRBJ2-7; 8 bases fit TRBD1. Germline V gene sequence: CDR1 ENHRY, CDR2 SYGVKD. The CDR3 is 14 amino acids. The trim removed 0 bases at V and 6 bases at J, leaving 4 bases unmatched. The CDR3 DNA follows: TGTGCCATCAGTGAGTCCCAGGGGGCTGGCGAGCAGTACTTC. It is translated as CAISESQGAGEQYF.

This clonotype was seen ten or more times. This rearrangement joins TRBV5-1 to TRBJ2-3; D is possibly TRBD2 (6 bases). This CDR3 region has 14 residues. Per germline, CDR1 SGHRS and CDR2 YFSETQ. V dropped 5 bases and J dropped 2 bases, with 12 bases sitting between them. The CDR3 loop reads CASSPGLITDTQYF. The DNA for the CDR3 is TGCGCCAGCAGTCCGGGACTTATCACAGATACGCAGTATTTT. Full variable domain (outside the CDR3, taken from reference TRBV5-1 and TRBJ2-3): KAGVTQTPRYLIKTRGQQVTLSCSPISGHRSVSWYQQTPGQGLQFLFEYFSETQRNKGNFPGRFSGRQFSNSRSEMNVSTLELGDSALYLCASSPGLITDTQYFGPGTRLTVL.

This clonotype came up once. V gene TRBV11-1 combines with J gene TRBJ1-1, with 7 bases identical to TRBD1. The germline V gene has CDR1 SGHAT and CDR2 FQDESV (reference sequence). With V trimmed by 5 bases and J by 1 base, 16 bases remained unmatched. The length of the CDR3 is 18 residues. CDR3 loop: CASSPVGGGPRGNTEAFF. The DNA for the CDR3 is TGTGCCAGCAGCCCCGTGGGAGGGGGCCCTCGGGGGAACACTGAAGCTTTCTTT.

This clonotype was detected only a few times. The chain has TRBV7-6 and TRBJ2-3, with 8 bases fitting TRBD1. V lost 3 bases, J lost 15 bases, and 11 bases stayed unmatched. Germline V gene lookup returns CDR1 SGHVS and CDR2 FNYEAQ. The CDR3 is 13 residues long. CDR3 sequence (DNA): TGTGCCAGCAGCTTCCCACCGGACAGGGAACAATATTTT. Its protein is CASSFPPDREQYF.